This TCR beta chain was sequenced in a study of T cell responses to AZD1222 COVID-19 vaccine. Clones were sequenced by immunoSEQ multiplex PCR, and TCRdb holds only the in-frame ones, with some missing. The repertoire holds around 110,000 clones, with 70% to 90% as singletons. The J segment lost 6 bases and the V segment lost 5 bases, leaving 8 bases of the junction unmatched. The CDR3 is made up of 14 amino acids. Germline V lookup: CDR1 LNHDA, CDR2 SQIVND (reference sequence). This rearrangement joins TRBV19 to TRBJ2-7; 9 nucleotides agree with TRBD1. The receptor's source is an adult in good health. The starting material was peripheral blood, obtained on day 0 of MenACWY control vaccination. In DNA form, the CDR3 reads TGTGCCAGTAGTCCGACAGGGGGAATAGTCGAGCAGTACTTC. Protein product: CASSPTGGIVEQYF. Full variable domain (missing parts from reference TRBV19 and TRBJ2-7): DGGITQSPKYLFRKEGQNVTLSCEQNLNHDAMYWYRQDPGQGLRLIYYSQIVNDFQKGDIAEGYSVSREKKESFPLTVTSAQKNPTAFYLCASSPTGGIVEQYFGPGTRLTVT.